Below are 21 T cell receptor beta chains sequenced from a single sample in a study of OX40 agonist ivuxolimab in advanced cancers. Repertoires were generated with immunoSEQ multiplex PCR, while TCRdb's copy carries only in-frame clones and drops some. The table lists under 95,000 clones, about 82% of them singletons. Sample: CD4+ or CD8+ T cells sorted from blood, taken in a trial of the OX40 agonist ivuxolimab. The origin of the receptors is an adult with an advanced solid tumor such as melanoma, head and neck, liver or kidney cancer.

This chain joins TRBV7-3 and TRBJ2-7, with 9 bases fitting TRBD1. CDR1 SGHTA and CDR2 FQGTGA come from the germline V gene. With 2 bases clipped from V and 6 bases from J, the junction kept 11 bases outside the gene matches. This CDR3 comprises 16 residues. The CDR3 loop is CASSLGTGTGWREQYF. DNA for the CDR3: TGTGCCAGCAGCTTAGGAACCGGGACAGGGTGGCGCGAGCAGTACTTC.

The chain uses TRBV6-5 and TRBJ2-2, with unresolved D. This CDR3 is built from 15 residues. Trimming removed 5 bases from V and 1 base from J, with 11 bases in between. The V gene's germline CDR1 is MNHEY and CDR2 SVGAGI. CDR3 in amino acids: CASSPRAWNTGELFF. CDR3 bases: TGTGCCAGCAGTCCTCGGGCTTGGAACACCGGGGAGCTGTTTTTT.

The chain employs TRBV7-9 and TRBJ2-5; D ambiguous. CDR1 is SEHNR and CDR2 is FQNEAQ in the germline V gene (reference sequence). The CDR3 runs to 12 residues. V gave up 3 bases and J gave up 5 bases, with 7 bases separating them. The CDR3 DNA sequence: TGTGCCAGCAGCTTTGTAGATGAGACCCAGTACTTC. Encoded protein: CASSFVDETQYF.

J is TRBJ2-3 and V is TRBV7-9; D gene unclear. In germline, CDR1 is SEHNR, CDR2 FQNEAQ (reference sequence). CDR3 length: 12 amino acids. The ends were cut back, 4 bases at V and 5 bases at J, with 7 bases in the middle. The DNA of the CDR3 is TGTGCCAGCAGCTCTTCTCAAGATACGCAGTATTTT. Translating it yields CASSSSQDTQYF.

The chain couples TRBV10-3 to TRBJ2-7, with D perhaps TRBD2 (6 bases). The CDR3 sequence is 12 residues long. With 3 bases removed from V and 4 bases from J, the gap between germline ends came to 7 bases. CDR1 and CDR2 (germline): ENHRY, SYGVKD. DNA for the CDR3: TGTGCCATCAGTGAAGGAGGGTACGAGCAGTACTTC. Its translation is CAISEGGYEQYF.

This clone has only one observation. The CDR3 DNA is TGTGCCAGCAGCTCCCAGTACGAGCAGTACTTC. It is translated as CASSSQYEQYF. The chain combines TRBV5-8 with TRBJ2-7, with D unresolved. The CDR3 is 11 residues long. V shed 3 bases and J shed 4 bases, with 5 bases lying between them. CDR1 SGHTS and CDR2 YDEGEE come from the germline V gene.

The chain has TRBV7-3 and TRBJ2-3, with 12 bases aligning to TRBD1. The CDR3 has 15 amino acids. Germline-derived CDR1 and CDR2 are SGHTA and FQGTGA. The trim removed 5 bases at V and 6 bases at J, leaving 6 bases unmatched. The CDR3 region has the DNA TGTGCCAGCAGCGAGGGACAGGGGGCATACGATACGCAGTATTTT. Translated, it gives CASSEGQGAYDTQYF.

A single count supports this clone. V and J are TRBV7-9 and TRBJ2-5, with 9 positions matching TRBD1. The CDR3 loop spans 16 amino acids. J was trimmed by 4 bases and V by 4 bases; bases with no gene match: 10. Germline V gene lookup returns CDR1 SEHNR and CDR2 FQNEAQ (reference sequence). As DNA, the CDR3 is TGTGCCAGCAGCTCCCTCCCGGGACAGGGATCAGAGACCCAGTACTTC. Protein sequence: CASSSLPGQGSETQYF.

The chain couples TRBV7-9 to TRBJ2-2; 7 bases are shared with TRBD2. J gave up 4 bases and V 9 bases, and 11 bases lay outside the gene matches. The germline V gene has CDR1 SEHNR and CDR2 FQNEAQ (reference sequence). The CDR3 is 15 residues long. The CDR3 sequence is CASPSPGGITGELFF. In DNA form, the CDR3 reads TGTGCCAGTCCCTCTCCGGGAGGCATCACCGGGGAGCTGTTTTTT.

This clone was counted a few times. The gene calls are TRBV7-9 and TRBJ1-1; D is undetermined. This CDR3 contains 12 residues. Trimming pared 5 bases from V and 4 bases from J, leaving 8 bases between. Germline lookup yields CDR1 SEHNR and CDR2 FQNEAQ (reference sequence). CDR3 in amino acids: CASSPDGTEAFF. The CDR3 DNA reads as TGTGCCAGCAGCCCAGATGGCACTGAAGCTTTCTTT. Using reference TRBV7-9 and TRBJ1-1 for the parts outside the CDR3, the full variable domain is DTGVSQNPRHKITKRGQNVTFRCDPISEHNRLYWYRQTLGQGPEFLTYFQNEAQLEKSRLLSDRFSAERPKGSFSTLEIQRTEQGDSAMYLCASSPDGTEAFFGQGTRLTVV.

The chain uses TRBV5-1 and TRBJ2-2; no reliable D call. Per germline, CDR1 SGHRS and CDR2 YFSETQ. This CDR3 is 14 amino acids long. Trimming removed 0 bases at V and 1 base at J, with 4 bases between. The CDR3 sequence is CASSLEQNTGELFF. The CDR3 DNA is TGCGCCAGCAGCTTGGAACAGAACACCGGGGAGCTGTTTTTT.

This chain joins TRBV29-1 and TRBJ2-5; D remains unclear. Germline-derived CDR1 and CDR2 are SQVTM and ANQGSEA. Between the trimmed V and J ends, which lost 4 bases and 1 base, there was a span of 19 bases. The CDR3 contains 16 residues. The CDR3 protein is CSVGSLYAGAQETQYF. CDR3 bases: TGCAGCGTTGGAAGCCTGTATGCAGGTGCCCAAGAGACCCAGTACTTC.

The genes are TRBV5-5 and TRBJ1-1; D may be TRBD1 (5 bases). Germline lookup yields CDR1 SGHKS and CDR2 YYEKEE (reference sequence). V dropped 0 bases and J dropped 5 bases, with 26 bases sitting between them. The CDR3 runs to 19 residues. The CDR3 loop is CASSLVDYSPRGGDTEAFF. Here the CDR3 DNA reads TGTGCCAGCAGCTTGGTAGACTACTCCCCCCGAGGAGGGGATACTGAAGCTTTCTTT.

This chain links TRBV6-1 with TRBJ1-5; D not certain. The germline V gene encodes CDR1 MNHNS and CDR2 SASEGT. V was clipped by 2 bases and J by 0 bases, with 11 bases between them. The CDR3 extends over 16 amino acids. The CDR3 loop reads CASSETTSSSNQPQHF. In DNA, the CDR3 is TGTGCCAGCAGTGAAACGACGTCCTCTAGCAATCAGCCCCAGCATTTT.

The genes are TRBV11-3 and TRBJ2-7; D not resolved. Trimming left V 5 bases short and J 4 bases short, with 15 bases between. CDR1 SGHNT and CDR2 YENEEA come from the germline V gene. The CDR3 is made up of 14 amino acids. The CDR3 DNA follows: TGTGCCAGCAGCCCCTGGGAACGGGTGTACGAGCAGTACTTC. Encoded protein: CASSPWERVYEQYF.

The genes are TRBV30 and TRBJ1-5, with 7 bases aligning to TRBD1. This CDR3 is 13 amino acids long. J was trimmed by 6 bases and V by 3 bases; bases with no gene match: 5. The germline V gene encodes CDR1 GTSNPN and CDR2 SVGIG (reference sequence). The CDR3 protein is CAWSDRVGQPQHF. The CDR3 DNA reads TGTGCCTGGAGCGACAGGGTTGGTCAGCCCCAGCATTTT.

This clone was picked up a small number of times. The gene calls are TRBV2 and TRBJ2-1; D may be TRBD2 (7 bases). Germline V CDR1 and CDR2: SNHLY, FYNNEI. This CDR3 is built from 14 residues. Trimming took 9 bases from V and 4 from J, leaving 16 bases between them. CDR3 bases: TGTGCCAGATTGAGGGGGGGCCCTTACAATGAGCAGTTCTTC. Protein: CARLRGGPYNEQFF.

J is TRBJ1-1 and V is TRBV9; D gene ambiguous. CDR1 and CDR2 (germline): SGDLS, YYNGEE. The V end lost 1 base, the J end lost 2 bases, and 15 bases lay between the germline ends. This CDR3 is built from 16 residues. The DNA for the CDR3 is TGTGCCAGCAGCGTAAGCCAGGATGTTTTTAACACTGAAGCTTTCTTT. Its translation is CASSVSQDVFNTEAFF. The whole variable domain, remainder taken from reference TRBV9 and TRBJ1-1, is DSGVTQTPKHLITATGQRVTLRCSPRSGDLSVYWYQQSLDQGLQFLIQYYNGEERAKGNILERFSAQQFPDLHSELNLSSLELGDSALYFCASSVSQDVFNTEAFFGQGTRLTVV.

The chain is built from TRBV21-1 and TRBJ2-1; the DNA was not used to check the table's D call, TRBD2. TRBV21-1 is classified as a pseudogene. This CDR3 has 19 residues. In DNA, the CDR3 is TGTGCCAGCAGTATTAAGCGGGAGGCTAGGGGGGGCTCCTACAATGAGCAGTTCTTC. This translates into CASSIKREARGGSYNEQFF.

The chain recombines TRBV4-1 with TRBJ2-7; 14 positions match TRBD2. Germline CDR1 and CDR2: MGHRA and YSYEKL. The V segment lost 5 bases and the J segment 4 bases; nucleotides outside the gene matches: 10. This CDR3 is built from 17 residues. CDR3 amino acids: CASSWGTSGGSGYEQYF. Here the CDR3 DNA reads TGCGCCAGCAGCTGGGGGACTAGCGGGGGCTCCGGGTACGAGCAGTACTTC.

The chain links TRBV7-2 to TRBJ2-7, with 10 bases aligning to TRBD2. Germline V CDR1 and CDR2: SGHTA, FQGNSA. The CDR3 runs to 15 residues. Trimming at V came to 3 bases and at J to 0 bases, leaving 2 bases not matched to a gene. The CDR3 loop reads CASSLASGSSYEQYF. The CDR3 nucleotides are TGTGCCAGCAGCTTGGCTAGCGGGAGCTCCTACGAGCAGTACTTC.